In this sample, the clone carrying this T cell receptor beta chain turned up once. In the study's own analysis: Amplification of reference gene primers was used by the study to estimate nucleated cell counts. Using immunoSEQ multiplex PCR, the repertoire was profiled, and TCRdb retains in-frame clones only, with some absent. V, J and clone size derive from that table, while D and trimming were established from the DNA sequence. The data hold 250,000 or so clones, with approximately 82% observed a single time. This entry belongs to a study of blood T cell repertoires in COVID-19. About the research overall: Samples came from the United States, Italy and Spain, spanning acute and convalescent COVID-19. From T cells, B-cell-depleted T cells, or PBMCs came the material, which was cDNA or gDNA.

The CDR3 runs 14 residues. Trimming at V came to 3 bases and at J to 5 bases, leaving 6 bases not matched to a gene. The V gene's germline CDR1 is SEHNR and CDR2 FQNEAQ (reference sequence). This sequence originates from a woman aged 80 or over with acute or convalescent COVID-19. The sequenced material came from peripheral blood. The rearrangement joins TRBV7-9 to TRBJ2-5; TRBD1 matches at 7 bases. Here the CDR3 reads CASSFGQAGETQYF. DNA of the CDR3: TGTGCCAGCAGCTTCGGACAGGCTGGGGAGACCCAGTACTTC.